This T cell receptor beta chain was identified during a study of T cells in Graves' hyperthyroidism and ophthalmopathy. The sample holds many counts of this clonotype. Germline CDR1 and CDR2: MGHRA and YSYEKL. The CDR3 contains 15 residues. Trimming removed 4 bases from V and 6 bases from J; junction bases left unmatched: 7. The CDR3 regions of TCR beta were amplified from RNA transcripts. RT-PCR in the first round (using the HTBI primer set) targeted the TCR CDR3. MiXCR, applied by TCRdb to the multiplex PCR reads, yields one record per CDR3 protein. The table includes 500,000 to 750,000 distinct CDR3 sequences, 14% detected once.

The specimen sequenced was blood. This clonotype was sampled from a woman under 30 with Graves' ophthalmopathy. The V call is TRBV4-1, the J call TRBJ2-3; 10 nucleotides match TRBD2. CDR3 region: CASSLVAGGRDTQYF. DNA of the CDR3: TGCGCCAGCAGCCTGGTAGCGGGAGGTAGGGATACGCAGTATTTT.